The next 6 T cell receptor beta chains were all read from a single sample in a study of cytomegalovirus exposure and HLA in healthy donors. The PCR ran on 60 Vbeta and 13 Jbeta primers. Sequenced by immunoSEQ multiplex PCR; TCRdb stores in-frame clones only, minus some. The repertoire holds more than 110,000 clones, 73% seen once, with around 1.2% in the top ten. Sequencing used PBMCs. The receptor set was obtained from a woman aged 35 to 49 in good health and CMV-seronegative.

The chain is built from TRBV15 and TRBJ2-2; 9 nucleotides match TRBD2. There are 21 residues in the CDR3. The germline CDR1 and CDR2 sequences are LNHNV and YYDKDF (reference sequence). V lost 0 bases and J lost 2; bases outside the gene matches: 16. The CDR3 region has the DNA TGTGCCACCAGCAGAGATCCGCTAGTGGTAGCGGGGGAAACAAACACCGGGGAGCTGTTTTTT. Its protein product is CATSRDPLVVAGETNTGELFF.

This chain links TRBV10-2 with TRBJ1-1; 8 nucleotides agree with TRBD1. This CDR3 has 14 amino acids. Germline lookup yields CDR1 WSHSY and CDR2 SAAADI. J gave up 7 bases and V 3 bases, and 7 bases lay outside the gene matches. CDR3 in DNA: TGCGCCAGCAGTGATCGGACAGGGTATCTTGAAGCTTTCTTT. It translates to CASSDRTGYLEAFF.

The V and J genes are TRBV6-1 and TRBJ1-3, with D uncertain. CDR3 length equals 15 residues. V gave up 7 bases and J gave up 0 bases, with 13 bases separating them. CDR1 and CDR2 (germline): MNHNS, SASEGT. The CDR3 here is CASTEGGYSGNTIYF. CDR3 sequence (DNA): TGTGCCAGCACCGAGGGCGGCTACTCTGGAAACACCATATATTTT.

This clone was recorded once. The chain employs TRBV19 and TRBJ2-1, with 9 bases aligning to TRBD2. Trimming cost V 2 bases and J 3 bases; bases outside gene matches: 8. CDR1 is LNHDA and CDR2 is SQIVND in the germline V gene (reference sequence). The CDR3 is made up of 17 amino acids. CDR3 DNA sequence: TGTGCCAGTAGTATACGAGCGGGCGGGGGGGACTACAATGAGCAGTTCTTC. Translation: CASSIRAGGGDYNEQFF. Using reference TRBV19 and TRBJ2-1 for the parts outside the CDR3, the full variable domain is DGGITQSPKYLFRKEGQNVTLSCEQNLNHDAMYWYRQDPGQGLRLIYYSQIVNDFQKGDIAEGYSVSREKKESFPLTVTSAQKNPTAFYLCASSIRAGGGDYNEQFFGPGTRLTVL.

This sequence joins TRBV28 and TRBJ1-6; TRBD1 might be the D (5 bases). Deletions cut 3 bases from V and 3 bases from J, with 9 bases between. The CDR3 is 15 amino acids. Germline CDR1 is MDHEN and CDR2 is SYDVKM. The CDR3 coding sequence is TGTGCCAGCAGTTTTAAGACAGTCTATAATTCACCCCTCCACTTT. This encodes CASSFKTVYNSPLHF.

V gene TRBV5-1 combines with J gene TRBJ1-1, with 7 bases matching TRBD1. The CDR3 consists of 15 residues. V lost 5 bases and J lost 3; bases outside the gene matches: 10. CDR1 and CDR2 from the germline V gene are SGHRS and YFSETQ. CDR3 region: CASRLQGFGDTEAFF. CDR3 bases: TGCGCCAGCAGATTACAGGGGTTCGGGGACACTGAAGCTTTCTTT.